These 18 T cell receptor beta chains originate from one sample sequenced in a study of spatial heterogeneity in lung cancer. Regarding time point: sample taken at primary tumor resection. TCRdb used MiXCR to reprocess the 5' RACE reads, holding one entry per CDR3 protein. The table records tens of thousands of distinct CDR3 sequences, roughly 7.4% of them present only once. Source: PBMCs, taken at surgery. The receptors were sampled from a male donor with early-stage non-small cell lung cancer.

This clonotype was seen repeatedly, ten times or more. The CDR3 here is CASSKNTGELFF. As DNA, the CDR3 is TGCGCCAGCAGCAAGAACACCGGGGAGCTGTTTTTT. The rearrangement uses TRBV5-1 and TRBJ2-2; D not resolved. Per the germline V gene, CDR1 is SGHRS and CDR2 is YFSETQ. V shed 4 bases and J shed 1 base, with 2 bases lying between them. There are 12 residues in the CDR3. Full variable domain (missing parts from reference TRBV5-1 and TRBJ2-2): KAGVTQTPRYLIKTRGQQVTLSCSPISGHRSVSWYQQTPGQGLQFLFEYFSETQRNKGNFPGRFSGRQFSNSRSEMNVSTLELGDSALYLCASSKNTGELFFGEGSRLTVL.

This clonotype was counted many times. The chain is built from TRBV18 and TRBJ2-6; D unclear. V was shortened by 2 bases and J by 2 bases, with 1 base between the two germline ends. The CDR3 runs to 13 residues. Germline loops: CDR1 KGHSH, CDR2 LQKENI. The DNA of the CDR3 is TGTGCCAGCTCACCAACTGGGGCCAACGTCCTGACTTTC. Protein sequence: CASSPTGANVLTF.

This clonotype has ten or more counts. V and J are TRBV5-4 and TRBJ2-3; 9 nucleotides agree with TRBD2. Trimming took 4 bases from V and 2 from J; bases not matched to a gene: 11. This CDR3 comprises 17 residues. Germline-derived CDR1 and CDR2 are SGHNT and YYREEE (reference sequence). DNA of the CDR3: TGTGCCAGCAGCCTGGGGGCTAGCGGGATACCCACAGATACGCAGTATTTT. Its protein is CASSLGASGIPTDTQYF.

At least ten counts were recorded for this clonotype. As DNA, the CDR3 is TGCAGTGCTCCCCTAGGTCGTTTGCGCACAGATACGCAGTATTTT. This encodes CSAPLGRLRTDTQYF. The chain carries TRBV20-1 and TRBJ2-3, with D unresolved. Germline-derived CDR1 and CDR2 are DFQATT and SNEGSKA (reference sequence). V was pared by 5 bases and J by 1 base, with 16 bases between. This CDR3 comprises 15 residues.

This chain uses TRBV19 with TRBJ1-1; D call uncertain. This CDR3 has 11 amino acids. V lost 4 bases to trimming and J lost 1 base, with 1 base between them. Looked up from germline, CDR1 is LNHDA and CDR2 is SQIVND (reference sequence). CDR3 loop: CASSRNTEAFF. CDR3 DNA: TGTGCCAGTAGTAGGAACACTGAAGCTTTCTTT.

The V gene is TRBV16, the J gene TRBJ1-2; D is unclear. Germline CDR1 reads KGHSY; CDR2 reads FQNENV. CDR3 length: 12 residues. V lost 6 bases to trimming and J lost 2 bases, with 7 bases between them. This CDR3 reads CASSTANYGYTF. The CDR3 region has the DNA TGTGCCAGCAGTACGGCCAACTATGGCTACACCTTC.

This clonotype has at least ten counts. The V gene is TRBV7-2, the J gene TRBJ2-3; D unresolved. Germline CDR1 is SGHTA and CDR2 is FQGNSA. This CDR3 spans 14 amino acids. V lost 5 bases to trimming and J lost 1 base, with 10 bases between them. CDR3 DNA: TGTGCCAGCAGCCCCCAGGTGGGCACAGATACGCAGTATTTT. This sequence encodes CASSPQVGTDTQYF.

The CDR3 sequence is CASSWDTGELFF. CDR3 nucleotides: TGTGCCAGCAGTTGGGACACCGGGGAGCTGTTTTTT. The genes are TRBV12-3 or TRBV12-4 and TRBJ2-2; D remains ambiguous. Trimming removed 4 bases at V and 3 bases at J, with 3 bases between. This CDR3 contains 12 residues.

This clonotype has ten or more counts. For the CDR3, the DNA is TGTGCCAGCAGCCCGGGACTAGCGGGGGTGGCCCAGTACTTC. Its translation: CASSPGLAGVAQYF. This sequence joins TRBV7-8 and TRBJ2-5; 14 bases are a match to TRBD2. Germline V gives CDR1 SGHVS, CDR2 FQNEAQ. V was clipped by 5 bases and J by 9 bases; unmatched bases: 5. This CDR3 has 14 residues.

This clonotype was counted ten times or more. The chain couples TRBV11-1 to TRBJ2-6; D is unclear. Looked up from germline, CDR1 is SGHAT and CDR2 is FQDESV (reference sequence). The CDR3 is 15 residues long. Trimming took 5 bases from V and 2 from J, leaving 10 bases between them. The CDR3 sequence: CASSTLGAGANVLTF. In DNA form, the CDR3 reads TGTGCCAGCAGCACCCTAGGTGCTGGGGCCAACGTCCTGACTTTC.

This clonotype occurred many times. This rearrangement joins TRBV7-9 to TRBJ2-1; tentatively, D is TRBD1 (6 bases). The CDR3 runs to 14 residues. V was pared by 5 bases and J by 4 bases, with 12 bases between. CDR1 and CDR2 (germline): SEHNR, FQNEAQ (reference sequence). The CDR3 reads CASSLSGVYNEQFF. The CDR3 DNA sequence: TGTGCCAGCAGCCTCTCAGGGGTTTACAATGAGCAGTTCTTC.

Only a few counts were recorded for this clonotype. This chain joins TRBV20-1 and TRBJ1-1; the D is unclear. The CDR3 is 13 residues long. V was clipped by 1 base and J by 7 bases, with 13 bases between them. The germline V gene has CDR1 DFQATT and CDR2 SNEGSKA (reference sequence). The CDR3 region is CSARVGPFDEAFF. CDR3 coding DNA: TGCAGTGCTAGAGTAGGGCCGTTCGATGAAGCTTTCTTT.

This chain uses TRBV4-1 with TRBJ2-1; 8 positions match TRBD1. The CDR3 has 14 residues. The germline V gene has CDR1 MGHRA and CDR2 YSYEKL. V lost 1 base and J lost 8; bases outside the gene matches: 4. CDR3 sequence reads: CASSQGAGGYEQFF. The CDR3 nucleotides are TGCGCCAGCAGCCAAGGGGCAGGGGGCTATGAGCAGTTCTTC.

V is TRBV14 and J is TRBJ2-5; TRBD1 might be the D (6 bases). Trimming left V 5 bases short and J 7 bases short, with 14 bases between. This CDR3 comprises 13 residues. Germline V gives CDR1 SGHDN, CDR2 FVKESK. The CDR3 region is CASSLTEGGTQYF. In DNA, the CDR3 is TGTGCCAGCAGCTTGACGGAAGGGGGGACCCAGTACTTC.

In its sample, this clonotype was seen a few times. CDR3 protein: CASSQEAQQAGQNSPLHF. The CDR3 coding sequence is TGCGCCAGCAGCCAAGAGGCCCAACAGGCTGGACAGAACTCACCCCTCCACTTT. This chain links TRBV4-1 with TRBJ1-6, with a weak D call TRBD1 (6 bases). CDR1 is MGHRA and CDR2 is YSYEKL in the germline V gene. Trimming left V 0 bases short and J 10 bases short, with 22 bases between. This CDR3 is built from 18 residues.

This clonotype has only a few counts. The rearrangement links TRBV5-4 to TRBJ2-1, with D possibly TRBD2 on 6 matching bases. The V and J ends lost 6 bases and 3 bases respectively, with 13 bases between them. Germline V lookup: CDR1 SGHNT, CDR2 YYREEE (reference sequence). The CDR3 length is 14 residues. CDR3 in amino acids: CASNFLGGYNEQFF. In nucleotides, the CDR3 is TGTGCCAGCAACTTCCTCGGGGGCTACAATGAGCAGTTCTTC.

This clonotype has at least ten counts. V and J are TRBV7-2 and TRBJ1-5, with TRBD1 matching over 7 bases. The V and J ends lost 5 bases and 5 bases, in that order; junction bases with no gene match: 3. The germline V gene has CDR1 SGHTA and CDR2 FQGNSA. The CDR3 sequence is 13 residues long. The CDR3 DNA follows: TGTGCCAGCAGCATAGACAGGGATCAGCCCCAGCATTTT. Encoded protein: CASSIDRDQPQHF.

This clonotype has ten or more counts. This chain uses TRBV6-2 or TRBV6-3 with TRBJ1-1; D is uncertain. Trimming pared 7 bases from V and 0 bases from J, leaving 9 bases between. CDR3 length: 13 residues. Germline V gives CDR1 MNHEY, CDR2 SVGEGT. CDR3 sequence (DNA): TGTGCCAGCATGATACGGATGAACACTGAAGCTTTCTTT. Translation gives CASMIRMNTEAFF.